The TCR beta chain described here comes from a study of PD-1 blockade in classical Hodgkin lymphoma. Study in general: Nivolumab 3 mg/kg was given intravenously every 2 weeks.

This table comes from immunoSEQ multiplex PCR, and its TCRdb copy is limited to in-frame clones, with some not included. This sample carries almost 100,000 clones, over 85% of them seen once, and the ten largest clones take roughly 2.8%. This clone appeared once. Antigen: not known. Each patient experienced a relapse that followed autologous stem cell transplantation, and brentuximab vedotin exposure varied. Study outcomes and limitations: There was a significant rise in CD4+ TCR diversity by C4D1, with no such rise for CD8+. It was among complete responders that baseline diversity resembled that of newly diagnosed patients. The study reported lower baseline TCR diversity in newly diagnosed patients than in healthy donors.

Trimming took 7 bases from V and 3 from J, leaving 15 bases between them. This CDR3 contains 14 residues. Germline V CDR1 and CDR2: GTSNPN, SVGIG (reference sequence). Material: peripheral blood mononuclear cells (PBMCs), obtained at baseline. The chain recombines TRBV30 with TRBJ2-2, with D possibly matching TRBD2 (6 bases). This clonotype was sampled from a human donor with classical Hodgkin lymphoma. CDR3 in DNA: TGTGCCTACTCCCGGGGGATGGACACCGGGGAGCTGTTTTTT. Protein: CAYSRGMDTGELFF.